The table lists the clone carrying this TCR beta chain with a few counts. This sample stems from a study of blood T cell repertoires in COVID-19. Study information: PBMCs, B-cell-depleted T cells, or T cells were the source of the cDNA or gDNA that made up the material.

Under the authors' procedure: Reference gene primers were amplified, and this amplification served to estimate nucleated cell counts. Generated by immunoSEQ multiplex PCR, the TCRdb table keeps only in-frame clones and is missing some. V and J calls and clone size are given by that table; D and trimming were obtained from the DNA. The table includes about 190,000 clones, approximately 80% detected once. This TCR was recovered from a man in his 60s with acute or convalescent COVID-19. Sequenced: peripheral blood.

In nucleotides, the CDR3 is TGTGCCAGTAGTATTCGATGGACAGGGAACACTGAAGCTTTCTTT. Protein: CASSIRWTGNTEAFF. This chain connects TRBV19 to TRBJ1-1; TRBD1 matches at 7 bases. The CDR3 is 15 residues long. Germline trimming cut 3 bases from V and 1 base from J; bases unmatched to any gene: 5. The V gene's germline CDR1 is LNHDA and CDR2 SQIVND (reference sequence). Full variable domain (missing parts from reference TRBV19 and TRBJ1-1): DGGITQSPKYLFRKEGQNVTLSCEQNLNHDAMYWYRQDPGQGLRLIYYSQIVNDFQKGDIAEGYSVSREKKESFPLTVTSAQKNPTAFYLCASSIRWTGNTEAFFGQGTRLTVV.